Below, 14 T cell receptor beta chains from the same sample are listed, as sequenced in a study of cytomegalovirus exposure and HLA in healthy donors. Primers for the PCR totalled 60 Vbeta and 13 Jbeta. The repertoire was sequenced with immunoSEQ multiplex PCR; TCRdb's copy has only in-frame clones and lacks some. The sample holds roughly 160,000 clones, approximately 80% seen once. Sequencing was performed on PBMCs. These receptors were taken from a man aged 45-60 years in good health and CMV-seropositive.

CDR3 loop: CASSVRDTLYGYTF. As DNA, the CDR3 is TGTGCCAGCAGCGTCCGGGACACCCTCTATGGCTACACCTTC. This chain joins TRBV9 and TRBJ1-2, with D perhaps matching TRBD1 (6 bases). Germline assignment: CDR1 SGDLS and CDR2 YYNGEE. The CDR3 consists of 14 residues. V lost 2 bases and J lost 4, with 12 bases in between.

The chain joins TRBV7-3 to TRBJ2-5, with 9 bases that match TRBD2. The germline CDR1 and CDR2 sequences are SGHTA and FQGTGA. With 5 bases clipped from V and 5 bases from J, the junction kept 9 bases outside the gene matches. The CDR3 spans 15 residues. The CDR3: CASSQGGGGAETQYF. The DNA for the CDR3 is TGTGCCAGCAGCCAGGGAGGCGGGGGGGCGGAGACCCAGTACTTC.

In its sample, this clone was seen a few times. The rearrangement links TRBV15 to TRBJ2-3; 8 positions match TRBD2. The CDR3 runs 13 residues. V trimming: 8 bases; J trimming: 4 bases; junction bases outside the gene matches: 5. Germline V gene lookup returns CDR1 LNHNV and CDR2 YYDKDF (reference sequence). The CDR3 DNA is TGTGCCACCGGGACTAGAGGTGCAGATACGCAGTATTTT. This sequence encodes CATGTRGADTQYF.

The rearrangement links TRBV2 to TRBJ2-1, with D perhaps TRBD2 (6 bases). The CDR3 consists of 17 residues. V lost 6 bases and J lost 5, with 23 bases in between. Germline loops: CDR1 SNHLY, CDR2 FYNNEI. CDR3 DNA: TGTGCCAGCAGGAGAAGGAGGGCGACTACAACAAACAATGAGCAGTTCTTC. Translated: CASRRRRATTTNNEQFF.

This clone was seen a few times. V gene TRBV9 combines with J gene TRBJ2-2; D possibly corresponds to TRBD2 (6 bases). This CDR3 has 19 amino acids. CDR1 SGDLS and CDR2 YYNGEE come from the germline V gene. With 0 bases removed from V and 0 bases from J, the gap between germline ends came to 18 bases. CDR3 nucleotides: TGTGCCAGCAGCGTAGGTGGGAGGTTATCCCCCGCGAACACCGGGGAGCTGTTTTTT. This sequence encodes CASSVGGRLSPANTGELFF.

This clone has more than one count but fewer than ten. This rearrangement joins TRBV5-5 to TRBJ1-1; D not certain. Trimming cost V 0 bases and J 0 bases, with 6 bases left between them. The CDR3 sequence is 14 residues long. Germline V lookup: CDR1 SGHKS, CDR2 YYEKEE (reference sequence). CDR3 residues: CASSLEGVNTEAFF. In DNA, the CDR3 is TGTGCCAGCAGCTTGGAGGGAGTGAACACTGAAGCTTTCTTT.

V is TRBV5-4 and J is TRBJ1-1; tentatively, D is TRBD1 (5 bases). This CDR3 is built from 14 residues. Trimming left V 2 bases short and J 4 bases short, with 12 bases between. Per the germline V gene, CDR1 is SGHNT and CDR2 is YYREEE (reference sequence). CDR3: CASSFDRFSTEAFF. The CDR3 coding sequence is TGTGCCAGCAGCTTTGACAGATTTAGCACTGAAGCTTTCTTT.

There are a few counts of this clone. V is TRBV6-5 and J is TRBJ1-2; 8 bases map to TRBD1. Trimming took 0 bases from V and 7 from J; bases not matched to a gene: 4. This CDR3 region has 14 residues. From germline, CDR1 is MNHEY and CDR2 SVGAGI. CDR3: CASSYSPTGGGYTF. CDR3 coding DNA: TGTGCCAGCAGTTACTCCCCTACAGGGGGTGGCTACACCTTC.

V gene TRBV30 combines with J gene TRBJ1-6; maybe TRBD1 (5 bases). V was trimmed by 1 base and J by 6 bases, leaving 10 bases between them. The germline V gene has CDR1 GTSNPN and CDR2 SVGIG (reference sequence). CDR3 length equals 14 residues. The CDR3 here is CAWSGIQGNSPLHF. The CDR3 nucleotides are TGTGCCTGGAGTGGCATTCAGGGTAATTCACCCCTCCACTTT.

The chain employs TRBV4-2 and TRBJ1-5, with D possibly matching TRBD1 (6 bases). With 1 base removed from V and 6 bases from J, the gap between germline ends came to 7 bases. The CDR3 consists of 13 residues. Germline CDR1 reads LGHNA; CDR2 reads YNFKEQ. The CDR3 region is CASSQGGRQPQHF. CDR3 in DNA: TGTGCCAGCAGCCAAGGGGGGCGTCAGCCCCAGCATTTT.

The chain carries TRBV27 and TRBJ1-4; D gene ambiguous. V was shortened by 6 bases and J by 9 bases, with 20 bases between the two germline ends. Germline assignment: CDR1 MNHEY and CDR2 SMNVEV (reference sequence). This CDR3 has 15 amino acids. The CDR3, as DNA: TGTGCCAGCAGCAAACTATCCAGCCCTAGGCAAAAACTGTTTTTT. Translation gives CASSKLSSPRQKLFF. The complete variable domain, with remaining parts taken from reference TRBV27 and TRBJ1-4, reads EAQVTQNPRYLITVTGKKLTVTCSQNMNHEYMSWYRQDPGLGLRQIYYSMNVEVTDKGDVPEGYKVSRKEKRNFPLILESPSPNQTSLYFCASSKLSSPRQKLFFGSGTQLSVL.

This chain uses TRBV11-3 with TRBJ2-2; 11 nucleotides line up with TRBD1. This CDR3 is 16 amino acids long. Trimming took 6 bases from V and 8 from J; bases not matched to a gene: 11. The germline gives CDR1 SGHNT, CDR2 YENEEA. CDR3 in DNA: TGTGCCAGCAGGGAGACCGGGACAGGGGGATCGGGGGAGCTGTTTTTT. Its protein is CASRETGTGGSGELFF.

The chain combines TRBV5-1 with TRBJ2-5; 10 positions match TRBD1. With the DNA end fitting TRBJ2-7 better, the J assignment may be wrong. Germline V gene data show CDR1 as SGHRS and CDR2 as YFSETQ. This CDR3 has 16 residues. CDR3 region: CASSLASGQGAYEQYF. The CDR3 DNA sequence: TGCGCCAGCAGCTTGGCCAGTGGACAGGGGGCCTACGAGCAGTACTTC.

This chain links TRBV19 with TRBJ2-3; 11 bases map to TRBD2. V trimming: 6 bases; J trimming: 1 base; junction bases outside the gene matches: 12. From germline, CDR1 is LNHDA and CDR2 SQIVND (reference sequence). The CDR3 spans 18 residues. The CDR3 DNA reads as TGTGCCAGTAGCATGGGCACTAGCGGGAGTCCTGGCACAGATACGCAGTATTTT. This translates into CASSMGTSGSPGTDTQYF.